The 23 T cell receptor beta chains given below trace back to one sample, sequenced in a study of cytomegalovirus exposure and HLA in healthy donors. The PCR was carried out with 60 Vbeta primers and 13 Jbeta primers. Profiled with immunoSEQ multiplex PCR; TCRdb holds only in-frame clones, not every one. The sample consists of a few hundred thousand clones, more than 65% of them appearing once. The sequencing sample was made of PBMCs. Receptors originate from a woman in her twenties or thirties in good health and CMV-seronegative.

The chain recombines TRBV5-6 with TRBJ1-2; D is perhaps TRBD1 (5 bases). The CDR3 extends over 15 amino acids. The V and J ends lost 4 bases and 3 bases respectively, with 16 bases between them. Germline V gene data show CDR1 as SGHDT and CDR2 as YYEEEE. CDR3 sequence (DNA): TGTGCCAGCAGCAGGAGGGGTGCGGATTACTATGGCTACACCTTC. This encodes CASSRRGADYYGYTF.

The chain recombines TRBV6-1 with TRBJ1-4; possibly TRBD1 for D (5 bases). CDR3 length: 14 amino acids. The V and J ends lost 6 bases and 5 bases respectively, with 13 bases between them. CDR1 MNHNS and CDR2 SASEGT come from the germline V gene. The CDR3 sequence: CASSPTAQNEKLFF. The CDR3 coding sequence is TGTGCCAGCAGCCCGACAGCGCAAAATGAAAAACTGTTTTTT.

Here the CDR3 reads CASSKDSLNTEAFF. The CDR3 region has the DNA TGTGCCAGCAGTAAGGACAGCTTGAACACTGAAGCTTTCTTT. The genes are TRBV6-1 and TRBJ1-1, with D tentatively TRBD1 (6 bases). CDR3 size: 14 residues. Trimming took 5 bases from V and 0 from J, leaving 10 bases between them. CDR1 is MNHNS, CDR2 SASEGT, per germline.

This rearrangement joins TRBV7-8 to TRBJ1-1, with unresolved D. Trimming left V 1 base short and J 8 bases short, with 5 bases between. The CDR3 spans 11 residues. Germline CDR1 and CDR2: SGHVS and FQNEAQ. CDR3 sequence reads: CASSLDSEAFF. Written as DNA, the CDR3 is TGTGCCAGCAGCTTAGACAGCGAAGCTTTCTTT.

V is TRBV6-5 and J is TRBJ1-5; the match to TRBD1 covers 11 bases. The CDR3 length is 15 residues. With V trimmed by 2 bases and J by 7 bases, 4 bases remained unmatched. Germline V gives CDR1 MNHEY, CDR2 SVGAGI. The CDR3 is CASSYPGQGEQPQHF. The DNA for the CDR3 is TGTGCCAGCAGTTACCCGGGACAGGGGGAGCAGCCCCAGCATTTT.

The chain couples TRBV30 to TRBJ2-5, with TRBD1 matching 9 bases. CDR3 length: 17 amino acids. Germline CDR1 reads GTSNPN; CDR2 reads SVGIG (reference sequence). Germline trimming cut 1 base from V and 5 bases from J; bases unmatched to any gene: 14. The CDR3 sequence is CAWSAPRPGTGLETQYF. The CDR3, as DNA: TGTGCCTGGAGTGCCCCCAGACCCGGGACAGGGCTGGAGACCCAGTACTTC.

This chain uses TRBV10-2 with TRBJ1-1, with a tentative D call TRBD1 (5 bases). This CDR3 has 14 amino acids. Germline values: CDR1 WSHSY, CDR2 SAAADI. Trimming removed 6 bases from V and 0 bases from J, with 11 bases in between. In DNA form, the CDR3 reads TGCGCCAGCAGAGAGACAGCTATGAACACTGAAGCTTTCTTT. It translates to CASRETAMNTEAFF.

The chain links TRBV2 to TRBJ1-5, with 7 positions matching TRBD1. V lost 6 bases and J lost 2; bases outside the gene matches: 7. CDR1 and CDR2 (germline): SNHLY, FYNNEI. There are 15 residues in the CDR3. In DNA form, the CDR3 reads TGTGCCAGCAGCCTACAGGGGAGCGGCAATCAGCCCCAGCATTTT. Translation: CASSLQGSGNQPQHF. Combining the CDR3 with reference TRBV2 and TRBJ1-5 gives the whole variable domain EPEVTQTPSHQVTQMGQEVILRCVPISNHLYFYWYRQILGQKVEFLVSFYNNEISEKSEIFDDQFSVERPDGSNFTLKIRSTKLEDSAMYFCASSLQGSGNQPQHFGDGTRLSIL.

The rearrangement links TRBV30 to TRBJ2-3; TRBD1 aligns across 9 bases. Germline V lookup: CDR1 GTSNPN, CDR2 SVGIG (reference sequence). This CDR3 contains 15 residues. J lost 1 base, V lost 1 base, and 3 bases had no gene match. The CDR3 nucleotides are TGTGCCTGGAGTGCGGGACAGGGACGCACAGATACGCAGTATTTT. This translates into CAWSAGQGRTDTQYF.

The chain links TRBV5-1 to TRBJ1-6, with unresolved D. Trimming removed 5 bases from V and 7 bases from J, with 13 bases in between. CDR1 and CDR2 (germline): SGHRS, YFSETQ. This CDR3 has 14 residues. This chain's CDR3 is CASSAGERNSPLHF. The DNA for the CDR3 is TGCGCCAGCAGTGCGGGAGAACGAAATTCACCCCTCCACTTT.

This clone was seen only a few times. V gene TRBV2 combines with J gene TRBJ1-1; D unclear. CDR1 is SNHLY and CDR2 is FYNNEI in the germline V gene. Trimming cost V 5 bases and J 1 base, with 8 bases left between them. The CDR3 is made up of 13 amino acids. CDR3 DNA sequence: TGTGCCAGCAGTAGCGGCCAGAACACTGAAGCTTTCTTT. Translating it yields CASSSGQNTEAFF.

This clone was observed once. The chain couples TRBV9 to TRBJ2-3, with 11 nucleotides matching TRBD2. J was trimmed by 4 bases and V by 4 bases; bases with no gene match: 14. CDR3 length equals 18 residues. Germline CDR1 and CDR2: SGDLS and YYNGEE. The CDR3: CASSYPGLAESASDTQYF. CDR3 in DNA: TGTGCCAGCAGCTATCCGGGACTAGCGGAGTCCGCGTCAGATACGCAGTATTTT.

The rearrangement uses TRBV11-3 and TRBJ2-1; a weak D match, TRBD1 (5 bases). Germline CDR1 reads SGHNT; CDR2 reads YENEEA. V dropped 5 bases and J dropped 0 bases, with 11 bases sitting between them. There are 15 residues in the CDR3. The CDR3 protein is CASSPVRGSYNEQFF. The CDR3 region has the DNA TGTGCCAGCAGCCCCGTAAGGGGCTCCTACAATGAGCAGTTCTTC. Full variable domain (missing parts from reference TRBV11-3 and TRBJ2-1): EAGVVQSPRYKIIEKKQPVAFWCNPISGHNTLYWYLQNLGQGPELLIRYENEEAVDDSQLPKDRFSAERLKGVDSTLKIQPAELGDSAVYLCASSPVRGSYNEQFFGPGTRLTVL.

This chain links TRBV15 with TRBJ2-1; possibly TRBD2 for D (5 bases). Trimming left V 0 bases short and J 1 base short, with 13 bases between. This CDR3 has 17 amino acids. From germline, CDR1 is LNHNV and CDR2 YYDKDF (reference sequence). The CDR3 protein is CATSRDRGGTSYNEQFF. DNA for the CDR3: TGTGCCACCAGCAGAGATCGAGGAGGTACTTCCTACAATGAGCAGTTCTTC.

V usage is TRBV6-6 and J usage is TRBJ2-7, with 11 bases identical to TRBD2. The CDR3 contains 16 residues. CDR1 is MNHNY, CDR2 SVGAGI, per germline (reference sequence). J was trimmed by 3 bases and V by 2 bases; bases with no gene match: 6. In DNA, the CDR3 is TGTGCCAGCAGTTACGGGACTAGCGGAAGCCTCTACGAGCAGTACTTC. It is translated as CASSYGTSGSLYEQYF.

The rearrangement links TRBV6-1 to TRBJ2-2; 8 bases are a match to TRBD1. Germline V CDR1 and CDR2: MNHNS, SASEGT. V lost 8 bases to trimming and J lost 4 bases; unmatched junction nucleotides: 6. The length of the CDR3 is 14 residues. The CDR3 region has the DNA TGTGCCAGCCGCAGGGGGCAGGCCACCGGGGAGCTGTTTTTT. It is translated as CASRRGQATGELFF.

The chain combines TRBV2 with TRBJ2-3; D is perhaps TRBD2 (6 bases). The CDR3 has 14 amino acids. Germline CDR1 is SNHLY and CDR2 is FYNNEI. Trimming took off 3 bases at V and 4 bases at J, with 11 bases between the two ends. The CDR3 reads CASSEGGIADTQYF. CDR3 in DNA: TGTGCCAGCAGTGAGGGCGGGATTGCAGATACGCAGTATTTT.

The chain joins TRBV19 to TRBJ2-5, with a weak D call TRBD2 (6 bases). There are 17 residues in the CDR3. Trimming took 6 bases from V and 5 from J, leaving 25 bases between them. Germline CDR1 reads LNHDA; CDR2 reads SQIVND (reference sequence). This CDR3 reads CASSPRGGIIRGETQYF. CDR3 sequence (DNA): TGTGCCAGTAGCCCGCGGGGCGGGATAATACGGGGGGAGACCCAGTACTTC.

Here the CDR3 DNA reads TGTGCCAGTAGTATCGGAGGGGACTCCTACGAGCAGTACTTC. Its protein is CASSIGGDSYEQYF. This rearrangement joins TRBV19 to TRBJ2-7; TRBD2 is a possible D gene (6 bases). Trimming left V 3 bases short and J 0 bases short, with 9 bases between. This CDR3 is 14 amino acids long. CDR1 LNHDA and CDR2 SQIVND come from the germline V gene (reference sequence).

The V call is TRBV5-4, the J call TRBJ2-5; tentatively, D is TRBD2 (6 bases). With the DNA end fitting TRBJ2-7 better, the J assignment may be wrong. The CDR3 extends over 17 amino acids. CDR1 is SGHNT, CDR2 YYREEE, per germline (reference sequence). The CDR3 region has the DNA TGTGCCAGCAGCCCAGGCCTGGGCCCAGCGGGCTCCTACGAGCAGTACTTC. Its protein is CASSPGLGPAGSYEQYF.

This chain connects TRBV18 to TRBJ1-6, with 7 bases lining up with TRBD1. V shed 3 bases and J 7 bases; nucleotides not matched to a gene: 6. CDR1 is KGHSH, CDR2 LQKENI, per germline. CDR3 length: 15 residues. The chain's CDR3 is CASSPLDRPNSPLHF. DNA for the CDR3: TGTGCCAGCTCACCCTTGGACAGGCCAAATTCACCCCTCCACTTT.

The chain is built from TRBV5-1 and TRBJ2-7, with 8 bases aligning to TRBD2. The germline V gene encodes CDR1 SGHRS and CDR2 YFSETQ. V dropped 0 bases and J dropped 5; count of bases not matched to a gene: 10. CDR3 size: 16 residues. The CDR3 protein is CASSLAPGLESHEQYF. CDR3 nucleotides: TGCGCCAGCAGCTTGGCCCCGGGACTAGAATCCCACGAGCAGTACTTC.

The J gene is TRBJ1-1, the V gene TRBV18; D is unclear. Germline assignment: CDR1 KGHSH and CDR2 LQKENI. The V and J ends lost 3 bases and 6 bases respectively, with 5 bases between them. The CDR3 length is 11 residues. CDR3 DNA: TGTGCCAGCTCACCCCTAGCTGAAGCTTTCTTT. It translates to CASSPLAEAFF.